This TCR beta chain was identified in a study of T cells after yellow fever vaccination. Findings and caveats of the study: Most primary-vaccination clones recurred post-booster (under 98% CD4, about 90% CD8). Peaking on day 5 versus 15, the secondary response was faster but weaker.

The V and J ends lost 0 bases and 1 base, in that order; junction bases with no gene match: 4. This CDR3 has 16 residues. Germline values: CDR1 MNHEY, CDR2 SVGAGI. Researchers made TCR cDNA using 5'RACE template switching, and this step added a universal primer site and UMIs. TCRdb independently ran MiXCR on the 5' RACE reads; one entry per CDR3 protein. Seen here are 300,000 to 400,000 distinct CDR3 sequences, around 13% observed once, and the top ten hold about 3%. This clonotype was detected many times. Antigen specificity is unknown. This TCR derives from a man aged 18-30 years who received the YFV17D yellow fever vaccine. The genes are TRBV6-5 and TRBJ2-3, with TRBD1 matching 7 bases. The sequencing here drew on CD4+ T cells sorted from PBMCs, taken 15 days after the yellow fever booster vaccination. The CDR3 reads CASSYSTGSGTDTQYF. The CDR3 bases are TGTGCCAGCAGTTACTCGACAGGGAGTGGCACAGATACGCAGTATTTT.